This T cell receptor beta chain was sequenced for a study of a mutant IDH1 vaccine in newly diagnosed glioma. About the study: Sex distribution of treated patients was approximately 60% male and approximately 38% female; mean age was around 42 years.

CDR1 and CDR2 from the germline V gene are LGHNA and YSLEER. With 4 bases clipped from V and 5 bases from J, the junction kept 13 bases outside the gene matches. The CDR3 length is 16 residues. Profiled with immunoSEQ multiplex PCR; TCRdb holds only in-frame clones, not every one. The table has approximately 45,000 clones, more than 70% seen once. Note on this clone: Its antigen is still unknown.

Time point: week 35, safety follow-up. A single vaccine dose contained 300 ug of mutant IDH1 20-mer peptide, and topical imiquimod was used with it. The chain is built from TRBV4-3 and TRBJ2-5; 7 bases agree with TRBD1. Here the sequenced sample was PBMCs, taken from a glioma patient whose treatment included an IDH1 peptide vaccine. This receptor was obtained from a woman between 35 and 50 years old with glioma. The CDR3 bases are TGCGCCAGCAGCCCGTGGGTGACAGGGACGTCGGAGACCCAGTACTTC. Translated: CASSPWVTGTSETQYF.